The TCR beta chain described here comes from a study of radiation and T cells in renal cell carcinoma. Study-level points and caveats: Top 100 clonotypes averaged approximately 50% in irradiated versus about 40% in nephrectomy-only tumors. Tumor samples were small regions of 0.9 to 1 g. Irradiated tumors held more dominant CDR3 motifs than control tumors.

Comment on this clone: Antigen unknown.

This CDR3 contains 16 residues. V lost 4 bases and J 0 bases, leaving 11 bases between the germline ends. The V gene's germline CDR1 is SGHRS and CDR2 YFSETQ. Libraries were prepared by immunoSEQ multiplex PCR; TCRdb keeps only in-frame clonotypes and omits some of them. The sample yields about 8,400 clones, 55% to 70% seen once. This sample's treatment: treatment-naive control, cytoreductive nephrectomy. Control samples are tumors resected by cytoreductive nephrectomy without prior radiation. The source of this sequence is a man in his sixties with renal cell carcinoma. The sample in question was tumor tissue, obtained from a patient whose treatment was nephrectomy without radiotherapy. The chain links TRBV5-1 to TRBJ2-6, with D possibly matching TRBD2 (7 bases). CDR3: CASSLGGHSGANVLTF. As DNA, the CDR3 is TGCGCCAGCAGCCTGGGGGGGCACTCTGGGGCCAACGTCCTGACTTTC.